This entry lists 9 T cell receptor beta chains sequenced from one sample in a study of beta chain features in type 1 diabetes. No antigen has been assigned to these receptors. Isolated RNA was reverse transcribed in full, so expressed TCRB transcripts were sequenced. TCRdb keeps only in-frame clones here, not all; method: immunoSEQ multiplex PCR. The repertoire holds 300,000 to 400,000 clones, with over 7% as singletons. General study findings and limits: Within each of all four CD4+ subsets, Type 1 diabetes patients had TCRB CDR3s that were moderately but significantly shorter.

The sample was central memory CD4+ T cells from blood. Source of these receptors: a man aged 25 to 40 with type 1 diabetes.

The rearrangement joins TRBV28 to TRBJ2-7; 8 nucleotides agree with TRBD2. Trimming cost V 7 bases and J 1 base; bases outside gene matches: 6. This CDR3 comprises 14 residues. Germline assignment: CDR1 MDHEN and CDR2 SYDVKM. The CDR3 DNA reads TGTGCCAGCAATGCGGGGGGACAATCCTACGAGCAGTACTTC. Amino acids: CASNAGGQSYEQYF.

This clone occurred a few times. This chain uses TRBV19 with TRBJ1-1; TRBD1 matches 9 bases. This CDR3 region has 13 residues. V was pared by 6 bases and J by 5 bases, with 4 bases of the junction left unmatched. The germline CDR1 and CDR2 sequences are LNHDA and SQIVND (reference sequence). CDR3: CASSLGQGTEAFF. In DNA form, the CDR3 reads TGTGCCAGTAGCCTTGGACAGGGGACTGAAGCTTTCTTT.

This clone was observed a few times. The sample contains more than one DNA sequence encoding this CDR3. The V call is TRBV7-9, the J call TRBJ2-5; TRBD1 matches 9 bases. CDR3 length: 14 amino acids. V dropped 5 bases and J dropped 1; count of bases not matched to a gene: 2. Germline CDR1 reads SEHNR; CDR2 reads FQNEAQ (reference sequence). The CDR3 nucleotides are TGTGCCAGCAGCCGGGGACAGGGCCAAGAGACCCAGTACTTC. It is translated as CASSRGQGQETQYF. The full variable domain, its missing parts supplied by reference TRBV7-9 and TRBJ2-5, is DTGVSQNPRHKITKRGQNVTFRCDPISEHNRLYWYRQTLGQGPEFLTYFQNEAQLEKSRLLSDRFSAERPKGSFSTLEIQRTEQGDSAMYLCASSRGQGQETQYFGPGTRLLVL.

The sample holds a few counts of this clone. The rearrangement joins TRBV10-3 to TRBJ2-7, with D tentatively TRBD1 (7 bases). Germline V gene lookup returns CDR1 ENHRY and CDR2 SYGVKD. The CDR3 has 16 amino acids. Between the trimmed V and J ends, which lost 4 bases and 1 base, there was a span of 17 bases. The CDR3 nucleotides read TGTGCCATCAGTGCACGGGGGACAGCCTCTTCCTACGAGCAGTACTTC. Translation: CAISARGTASSYEQYF.

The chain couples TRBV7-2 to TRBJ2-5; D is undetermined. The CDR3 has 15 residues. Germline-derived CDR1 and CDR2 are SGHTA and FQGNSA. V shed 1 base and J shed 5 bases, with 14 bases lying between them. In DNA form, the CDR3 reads TGTGCCAGCAGCTTAGGCACAGCCCTGTGGGAGACCCAGTACTTC. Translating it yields CASSLGTALWETQYF.

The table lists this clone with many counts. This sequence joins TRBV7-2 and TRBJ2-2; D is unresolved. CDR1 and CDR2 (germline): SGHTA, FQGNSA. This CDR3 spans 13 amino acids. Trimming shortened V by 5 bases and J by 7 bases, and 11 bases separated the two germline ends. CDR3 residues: CASSPNVHGELFF. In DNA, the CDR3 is TGTGCCAGCAGCCCCAACGTCCACGGGGAGCTGTTTTTT.

CDR3 sequence (DNA): TGCGCCAGCAGCCCGAGACTAGCGGGGGACAATGAGCAGTTCTTC. Translating it yields CASSPRLAGDNEQFF. The chain employs TRBV5-1 and TRBJ2-1; 12 bases are shared with TRBD2. The germline V gene encodes CDR1 SGHRS and CDR2 YFSETQ. The CDR3 contains 15 residues. Trimming cost V 4 bases and J 5 bases; bases outside gene matches: 4.

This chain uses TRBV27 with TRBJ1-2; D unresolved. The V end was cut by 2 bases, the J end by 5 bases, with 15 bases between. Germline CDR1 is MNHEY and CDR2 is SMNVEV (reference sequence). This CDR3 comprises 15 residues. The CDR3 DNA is TGTGCCAGCAGTTTAAGCTTGGGCAGAGGTTATGGCTACACCTTC. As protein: CASSLSLGRGYGYTF.

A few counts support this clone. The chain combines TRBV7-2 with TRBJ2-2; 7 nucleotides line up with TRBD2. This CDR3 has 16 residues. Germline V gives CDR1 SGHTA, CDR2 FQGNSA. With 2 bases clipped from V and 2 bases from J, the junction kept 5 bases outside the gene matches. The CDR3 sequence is CASSLREGSNTGELFF. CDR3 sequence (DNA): TGTGCCAGCAGCTTAAGGGAGGGGAGCAACACCGGGGAGCTGTTTTTT. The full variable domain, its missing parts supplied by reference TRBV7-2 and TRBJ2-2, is GAGVSQSPSNKVTEKGKDVELRCDPISGHTALYWYRQSLGQGLEFLIYFQGNSAPDKSGLPSDRFSAERTGGSVSTLTIQRTQQEDSAVYLCASSLREGSNTGELFFGEGSRLTVL.